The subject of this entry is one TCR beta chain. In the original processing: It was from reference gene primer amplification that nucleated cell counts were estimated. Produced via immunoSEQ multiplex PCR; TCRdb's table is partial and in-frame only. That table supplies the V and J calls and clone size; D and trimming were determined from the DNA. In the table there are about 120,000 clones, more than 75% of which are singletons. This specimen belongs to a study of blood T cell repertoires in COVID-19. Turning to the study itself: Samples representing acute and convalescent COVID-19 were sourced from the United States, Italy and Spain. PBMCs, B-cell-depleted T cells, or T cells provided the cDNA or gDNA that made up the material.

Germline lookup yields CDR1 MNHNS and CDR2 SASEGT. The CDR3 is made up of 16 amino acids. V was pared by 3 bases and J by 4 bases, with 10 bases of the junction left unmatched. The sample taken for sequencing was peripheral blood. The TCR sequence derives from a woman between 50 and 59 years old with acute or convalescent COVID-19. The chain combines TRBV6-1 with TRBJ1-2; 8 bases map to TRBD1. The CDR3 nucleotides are TGTGCCAGCAGTGATAGGAGGACAGGGATCATCTATGGCTACACCTTC. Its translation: CASSDRRTGIIYGYTF.